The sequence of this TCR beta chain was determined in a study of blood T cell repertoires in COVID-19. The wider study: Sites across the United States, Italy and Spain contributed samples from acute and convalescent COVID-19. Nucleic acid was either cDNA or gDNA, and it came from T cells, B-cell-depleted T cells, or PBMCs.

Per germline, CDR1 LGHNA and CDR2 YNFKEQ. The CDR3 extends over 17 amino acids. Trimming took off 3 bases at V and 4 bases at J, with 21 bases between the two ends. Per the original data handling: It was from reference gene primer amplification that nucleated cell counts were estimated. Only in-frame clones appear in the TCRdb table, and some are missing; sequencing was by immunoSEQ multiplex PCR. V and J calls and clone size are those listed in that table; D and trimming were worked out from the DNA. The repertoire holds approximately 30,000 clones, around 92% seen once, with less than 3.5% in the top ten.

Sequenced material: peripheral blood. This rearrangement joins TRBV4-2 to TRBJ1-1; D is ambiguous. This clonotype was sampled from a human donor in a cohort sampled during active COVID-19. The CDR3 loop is CASSHQSTAGMGTEAFF. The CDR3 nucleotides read TGTGCCAGCAGCCATCAGTCAACGGCAGGAATGGGCACTGAAGCTTTCTTT.